This passage covers 7 T cell receptor beta chains from one sample sequenced in a study of OX40 agonist ivuxolimab in advanced cancers. This table comes from immunoSEQ multiplex PCR, and its TCRdb copy is limited to in-frame clones, with some not included. The sample has 25,000 to 35,000 clones; more than 75% are singletons. The source was CD4+ or CD8+ T cells sorted from blood, collected in a trial of the OX40 agonist ivuxolimab. The receptor source for this set is an adult with an advanced solid tumor such as melanoma, head and neck, liver or kidney cancer.

V usage is TRBV5-1 and J usage is TRBJ1-1; D is ambiguous. Germline V gene sequence: CDR1 SGHRS, CDR2 YFSETQ. Trimming cost V 2 bases and J 5 bases, with 13 bases left between them. The CDR3 consists of 14 residues. Here the CDR3 reads CASSFGDYGTEAFF. The CDR3 nucleotides are TGCGCCAGCAGCTTTGGAGATTATGGGACTGAAGCTTTCTTT.

J is TRBJ1-1 and V is TRBV4-2, with TRBD1 matching over 7 bases. CDR1 is LGHNA and CDR2 is YNFKEQ in the germline V gene. With 5 bases clipped from V and 5 bases from J, the junction kept 5 bases outside the gene matches. There are 13 residues in the CDR3. The CDR3 is CASSAGGRTEAFF. The CDR3 DNA follows: TGTGCCAGCAGCGCAGGGGGGCGAACTGAAGCTTTCTTT.

V usage is TRBV28 and J usage is TRBJ1-5, with D unresolved. V was clipped by 2 bases and J by 0 bases, with 11 bases between them. The germline gives CDR1 MDHEN, CDR2 SYDVKM. This CDR3 comprises 16 residues. Written as DNA, the CDR3 is TGTGCCAGCAGTTTAGGTTTCCGGGATAGCAATCAGCCCCAGCATTTT. It yields the protein CASSLGFRDSNQPQHF.

This chain connects TRBV19 to TRBJ2-3; TRBD2 matches 12 bases. This CDR3 region has 17 residues. Germline CDR1 is LNHDA and CDR2 is SQIVND (reference sequence). J lost 7 bases, V lost 2 bases, and 10 bases had no gene match. The CDR3 nucleotides are TGTGCCAGTAGTATACGGCTAGCGGGGGGGAATCCTCATACGCAGTATTTT. Protein sequence: CASSIRLAGGNPHTQYF.

The chain couples TRBV11-2 to TRBJ2-5; D gene unclear. The CDR3 sequence is 14 residues long. The germline V gene has CDR1 SGHAT and CDR2 FQNNGV. Trimming removed 1 base from V and 4 bases from J, with 10 bases in between. The CDR3 reads CASSLAPTRETQYF. The CDR3 bases are TGTGCCAGCAGCTTAGCTCCCACGAGAGAGACCCAGTACTTC. Full variable domain (rest looked up from reference TRBV11-2 and TRBJ2-5): EAGVAQSPRYKIIEKRQSVAFWCNPISGHATLYWYQQILGQGPKLLIQFQNNGVVDDSQLPKDRFSAERLKGVDSTLKIQPAKLEDSAVYLCASSLAPTRETQYFGPGTRLLVL.

This clone was observed a single time. This sequence joins TRBV6-1 and TRBJ1-1, with D possibly being TRBD1 (5 bases). There are 14 residues in the CDR3. The germline gives CDR1 MNHNS, CDR2 SASEGT. V was shortened by 2 bases and J by 3 bases, with 10 bases between the two germline ends. This CDR3 is CASSEPRQYTEAFF. In DNA, the CDR3 is TGTGCCAGCAGTGAACCCCGACAGTACACTGAAGCTTTCTTT.

The chain links TRBV7-3 to TRBJ2-1; 8 positions agree with TRBD1. The CDR3 extends over 14 amino acids. Germline loops: CDR1 SGHTA, CDR2 FQGTGA. V shed 4 bases and J 2 bases; nucleotides not matched to a gene: 1. CDR3 protein: CASSSTGAYNEQFF. The CDR3 nucleotides are TGTGCCAGCAGCTCGACAGGGGCCTACAATGAGCAGTTCTTC.